The rows below give T cell receptor beta chains drawn from one sample of a study of CD8 T cells in ankylosing spondylitis. TCRdb re-analysed the 5' RACE reads in MiXCR, keeping a single row per CDR3 protein. This sample yields some 270,000 distinct CDR3 sequences, of which 18% are seen a single time; about a third belongs to the top ten. The sample comprised blood, either unsorted or a sorted T cell fraction (not recorded which). These receptors all come from a male donor with ankylosing spondylitis or in good health (not recorded which). Both conserved end residues are part of each CDR3. The D gene is left open where the match is weak. Rows give clone size only sometimes, using once, few, many, or a class for an expanded clone.

CDR3 protein,CDR3 DNA,clone size,J gene,V gene,D gene
CSARGPEHTGELFF,TGCAGTGCTAGAGGGCCGGAGCACACCGGGGAGCTGTTTTTT,-,TRBJ2-2,TRBV20-1,-
CASSFASGETQYF,TGTGCCAGCAGCTTCGCTAGCGGGGAGACCCAGTACTTC,few,TRBJ2-5,TRBV7-3,TRBD2
CASSLVMTSNTGANVLTF,TGTGCCAGCAGCTTAGTAATGACAAGTAACACTGGGGCCAACGTCCTGACTTTC,many,TRBJ2-6,TRBV11-2,-
CASSYDGNEQFF,TGTGCCAGCAGTTACGACGGTAATGAGCAGTTCTTC,-,TRBJ2-1,TRBV6-5,-
CASTSGTYNEQFF,TGTGCCAGCACCTCCGGGACCTACAATGAGCAGTTCTTC,few,TRBJ2-1,TRBV6-2/TRBV6-3,-
CASSSFDRGGTGELFF,TGTGCCAGCAGCTCGTTCGACAGGGGAGGCACCGGGGAGCTGTTTTTT,-,TRBJ2-2,TRBV7-3,TRBD1
CATLRANVLTF,TGTGCCACCCTGAGGGCCAACGTCCTGACTTTC,-,TRBJ2-6,TRBV2,-
CSARDRTGPSSYNEQFF,TGCAGTGCTAGAGATAGGACAGGCCCATCCTCCTACAATGAGCAGTTCTTC,few,TRBJ2-1,TRBV20-1,TRBD1
CASSSLRHLNNSPLHF,TGTGCCAGCTCATCCCTCAGACACCTTAATAATTCACCCCTCCACTTT,-,TRBJ1-6,TRBV18,-
CASSQEGRGLADNEQFF,TGTGCCAGCAGCCAAGAGGGTCGGGGACTAGCGGACAATGAGCAGTTCTTC,medium-sized,TRBJ2-1,TRBV4-2,TRBD2
CSASGLAGTGELFF,TGCAGCGCCTCGGGACTAGCGGGGACCGGGGAGCTGTTTTTT,many,TRBJ2-2,TRBV29-1,TRBD2
CASSDAGQGLYEQYF,TGCGCCAGCAGCGATGCGGGACAGGGGCTCTACGAGCAGTACTTC,few,TRBJ2-7,TRBV5-1,TRBD1
CASSQVQALNTEAFF,TGCGCCAGCAGCCAAGTCCAGGCCCTGAACACTGAAGCTTTCTTT,-,TRBJ1-1,TRBV4-3,-
CASRLGVGELFF,TGCGCCAGCAGATTAGGGGTCGGGGAGCTGTTTTTT,few,TRBJ2-2,TRBV5-1,-
CSVVTNEQYF,TGCAGCGTTGTGACTAACGAGCAGTACTTC,few,TRBJ2-7,TRBV29-1,-
CASSDSGTSGYNEQFF,TGTGCCAGCAGTGACTCGGGGACTAGCGGTTACAATGAGCAGTTCTTC,many,TRBJ2-1,TRBV6-4,TRBD2
CASSPLGATDTQYF,TGTGCCAGCAGCCCCTTGGGGGCGACAGATACGCAGTATTTT,-,TRBJ2-3,TRBV7-3,-
CSVEDPRLAGVGETQYF,TGCAGCGTTGAAGACCCCCGACTAGCGGGAGTAGGAGAGACCCAGTACTTC,-,TRBJ2-5,TRBV29-1,TRBD2
CASSFYPDRPSSGNTIYF,TGTGCCAGCAGCTTCTACCCGGACAGGCCTAGCTCTGGAAACACCATATATTTT,-,TRBJ1-3,TRBV11-1,TRBD1
CASRSAGTDTQYF,TGTGCCAGCAGGTCCGCGGGGACAGATACGCAGTATTTT,few,TRBJ2-3,TRBV12-3/TRBV12-4,-
CATSPEAGFHNEQFF,TGTGCCACCAGTCCTGAAGCGGGATTCCACAATGAGCAGTTCTTC,many,TRBJ2-1,TRBV15,TRBD2
CASSHGNEQFF,TGCGCCAGCAGTCACGGCAATGAGCAGTTCTTC,many,TRBJ2-1,TRBV4-1,-
CSARDLLWDTTDTQYF,TGCAGTGCTAGAGATCTCTTATGGGACACCACAGATACGCAGTATTTT,-,TRBJ2-3,TRBV20-1,-
CASSKAWGTSGYNEQFF,TGTGCCAGCAGCAAAGCATGGGGGACTAGCGGATACAATGAGCAGTTCTTC,once,TRBJ2-1,TRBV21-1,-
CASSQDAALAGETQYF,TGCGCCAGCAGCCAAGATGCGGCTCTGGCGGGAGAGACCCAGTACTTC,-,TRBJ2-5,TRBV4-1,-
CASSRDPMDEQYF,TGCGCCAGCAGCCGGGACCCTATGGACGAGCAGTACTTC,-,TRBJ2-7,TRBV4-1,-
CASSLDTLGDTEAFF,TGCGCCAGCAGCTTGGACACCCTAGGAGACACTGAAGCTTTCTTT,few,TRBJ1-1,TRBV5-1,-
CASIPGSGLDYNEQFF,TGTGCCAGCATCCCCGGGTCGGGACTAGATTACAATGAGCAGTTCTTC,-,TRBJ2-1,TRBV12-3/TRBV12-4,TRBD2
CASSRMAGPNWEQYF,TGCGCCAGCAGCCGCATGGCAGGCCCAAATTGGGAGCAGTACTTC,-,TRBJ2-7,TRBV4-1,-
CASSHPGTGTNTEAFF,TGTGCCAGCAGCCACCCCGGGACAGGTACGAACACTGAAGCTTTCTTT,-,TRBJ1-1,TRBV7-9,TRBD1
CASSLKRTNQETQYF,TGTGCCAGCAGTTTAAAACGGACCAACCAAGAGACCCAGTACTTC,few,TRBJ2-5,TRBV27,-